The TCR beta chain under discussion was sequenced for a study of immune evolution from preneoplasia to lung adenocarcinoma. Method: immunoSEQ multiplex PCR; TCRdb's copy keeps in-frame clones and lacks some. This table has 7,400 or so clones, roughly 72% appearing once. CDR3 size: 14 residues. Germline V lookup: CDR1 ENHRY, CDR2 SYGVKD. With 0 bases removed from V and 1 base from J, the gap between germline ends came to 6 bases. Study-wide results and limits: From normal lung to invasive adenocarcinoma, top clone frequencies appeared to decrease.

Patients had resection in Japan or China between 2014 and 2017. After pathologic assessment, macro-dissection selected premalignant or tumor cells for extraction. Remarks on this clone: Its antigen is still unknown.

The chain has TRBV10-3 and TRBJ1-2, with D unclear. Specimen: FFPE lung adenocarcinoma in situ tissue. This clonotype was sampled from a donor aged 70 or over with lung adenocarcinoma. Some clones in this sample may be carry-over from other donors' samples. Here the CDR3 DNA reads TGTGCCATCAGTGAGTCCGACGATAACTATGGCTACACCTTC. Protein sequence: CAISESDDNYGYTF.